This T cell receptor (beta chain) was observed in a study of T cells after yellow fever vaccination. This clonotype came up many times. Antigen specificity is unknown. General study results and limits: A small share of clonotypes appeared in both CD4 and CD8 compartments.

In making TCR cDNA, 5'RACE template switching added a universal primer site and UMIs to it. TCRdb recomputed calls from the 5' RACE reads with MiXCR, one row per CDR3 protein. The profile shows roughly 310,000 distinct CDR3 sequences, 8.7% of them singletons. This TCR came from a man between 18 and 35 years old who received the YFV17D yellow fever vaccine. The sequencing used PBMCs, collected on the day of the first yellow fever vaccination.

The CDR3 reads CASSGRLAGAGKDTQYF. The CDR3 DNA is TGTGCCAGCAGTGGCCGCCTAGCGGGGGCCGGAAAAGATACGCAGTATTTT. The chain recombines TRBV25-1 with TRBJ2-3; TRBD2 aligns across 10 bases. This CDR3 is 17 amino acids long. In germline, CDR1 is MGHDK, CDR2 SYGVNS. J gave up 5 bases and V 4 bases, and 12 bases lay outside the gene matches. Using reference TRBV25-1 and TRBJ2-3 for the parts outside the CDR3, the full variable domain is EADIYQTPRYLVIGTGKKITLECSQTMGHDKMYWYQQDPGMELHLIHYSYGVNSTEKGDLSSESTVSRIRTEHFPLTLESARPSHTSQYLCASSGRLAGAGKDTQYFGPGTRLTVL.